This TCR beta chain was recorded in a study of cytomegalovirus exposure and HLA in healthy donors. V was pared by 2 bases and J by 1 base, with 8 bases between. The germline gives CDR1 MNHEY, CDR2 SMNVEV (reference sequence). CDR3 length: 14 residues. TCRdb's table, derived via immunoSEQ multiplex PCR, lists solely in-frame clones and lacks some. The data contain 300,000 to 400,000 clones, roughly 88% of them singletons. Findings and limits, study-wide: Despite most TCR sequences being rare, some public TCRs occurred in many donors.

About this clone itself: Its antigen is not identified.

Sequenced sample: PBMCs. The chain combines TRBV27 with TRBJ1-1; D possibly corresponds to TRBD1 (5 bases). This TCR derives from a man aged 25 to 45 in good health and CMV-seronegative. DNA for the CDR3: TGTGCCAGCAGTTTAAGGGGCGAGAACACTGAAGCTTTCTTT. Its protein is CASSLRGENTEAFF.